The clone carrying this T cell receptor beta chain was seen once. Its antigen is as yet unknown. The data derive from a study of T cells in narcolepsy. As for the study in general: Healthy controls were enrolled alongside patients with narcolepsy type 1 or type 2.

Study-wide findings and caveats: No autoreactive T cell clone sequences appeared in some memory CD4+ repertoires. Autoreactive HCRT-specific and TRIB2-specific clonotypes were marked in same-patient CSF-versus-blood CD4+ comparisons. Reportedly, autoreactive clonotypes were serially detected in patients' blood but not controls'.

Measured with immunoSEQ multiplex PCR; TCRdb has only the in-frame clones, and not every one. The data show approximately 23,000 clones, roughly 85% seen once. Germline values: CDR1 SGHAT, CDR2 FQNNGV. Trimming pared 1 base from V and 8 bases from J, leaving 15 bases between. The CDR3 is 15 amino acids. The chain links TRBV11-2 to TRBJ2-1; tentatively, D is TRBD1 or TRBD2 (5 bases each). The source material was memory (CD45RA-) CD4+ T cells from blood. The clonotype comes from a human donor in good health. DNA for the CDR3: TGTGCCAGCAGCTTAGGATGGGACGCAAGGGATGAGCAGTTCTTC. As protein: CASSLGWDARDEQFF.